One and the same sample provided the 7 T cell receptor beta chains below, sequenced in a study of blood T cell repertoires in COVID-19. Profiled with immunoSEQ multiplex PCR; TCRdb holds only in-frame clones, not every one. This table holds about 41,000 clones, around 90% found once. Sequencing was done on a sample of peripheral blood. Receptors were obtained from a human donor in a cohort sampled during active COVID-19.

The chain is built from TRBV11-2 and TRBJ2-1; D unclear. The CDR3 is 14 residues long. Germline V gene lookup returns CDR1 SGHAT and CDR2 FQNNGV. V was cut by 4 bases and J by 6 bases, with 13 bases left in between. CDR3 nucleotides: TGTGCCAGCAGCTCCCCTAGTAGCACCAATGAGCAGTTCTTC. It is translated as CASSSPSSTNEQFF.

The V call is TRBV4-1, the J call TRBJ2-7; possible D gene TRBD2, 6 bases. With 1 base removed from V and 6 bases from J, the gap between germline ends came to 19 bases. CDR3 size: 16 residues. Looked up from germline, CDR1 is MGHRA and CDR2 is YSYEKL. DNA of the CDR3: TGCGCCAGCAGCCAAGGCACCGGAGGACTAACTATCGAGCAGTACTTC. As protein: CASSQGTGGLTIEQYF.

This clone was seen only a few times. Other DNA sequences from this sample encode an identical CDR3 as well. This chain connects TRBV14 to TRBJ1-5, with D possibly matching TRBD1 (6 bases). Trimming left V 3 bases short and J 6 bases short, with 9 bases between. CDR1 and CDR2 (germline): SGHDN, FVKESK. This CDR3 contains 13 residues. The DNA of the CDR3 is TGTGCCAGCAGCCAGGGGGCAGGTCAGCCCCAGCATTTT. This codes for CASSQGAGQPQHF.

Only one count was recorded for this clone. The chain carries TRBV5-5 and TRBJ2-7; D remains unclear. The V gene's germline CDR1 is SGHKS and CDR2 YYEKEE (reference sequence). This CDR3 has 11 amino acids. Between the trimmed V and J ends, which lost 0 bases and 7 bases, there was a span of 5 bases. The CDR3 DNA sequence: TGTGCCAGCAGCTTGGGTCGGGAGCAGTACTTC. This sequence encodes CASSLGREQYF.

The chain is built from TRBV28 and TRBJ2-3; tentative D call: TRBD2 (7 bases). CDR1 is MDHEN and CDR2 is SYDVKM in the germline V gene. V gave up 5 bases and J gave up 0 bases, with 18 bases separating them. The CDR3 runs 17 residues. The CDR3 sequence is CASSPQRGGVSTDTQYF. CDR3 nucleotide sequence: TGTGCCAGCAGTCCCCAGAGGGGGGGCGTTAGCACAGATACGCAGTATTTT.

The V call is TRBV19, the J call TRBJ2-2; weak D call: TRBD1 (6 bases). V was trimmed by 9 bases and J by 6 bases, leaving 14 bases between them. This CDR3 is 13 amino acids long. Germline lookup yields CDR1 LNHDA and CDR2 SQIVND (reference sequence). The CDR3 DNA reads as TGTGCCAGCCGATCTACAGGGCCCGGGGAGCTGTTTTTT. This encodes CASRSTGPGELFF.

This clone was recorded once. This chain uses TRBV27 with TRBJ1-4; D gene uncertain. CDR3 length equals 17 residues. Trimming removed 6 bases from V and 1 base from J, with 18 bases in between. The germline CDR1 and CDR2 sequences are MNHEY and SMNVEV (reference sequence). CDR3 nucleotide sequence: TGTGCCAGCAGCCTACCACCTGTCCGGGGAACTAATGAAAAACTGTTTTTT. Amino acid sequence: CASSLPPVRGTNEKLFF.